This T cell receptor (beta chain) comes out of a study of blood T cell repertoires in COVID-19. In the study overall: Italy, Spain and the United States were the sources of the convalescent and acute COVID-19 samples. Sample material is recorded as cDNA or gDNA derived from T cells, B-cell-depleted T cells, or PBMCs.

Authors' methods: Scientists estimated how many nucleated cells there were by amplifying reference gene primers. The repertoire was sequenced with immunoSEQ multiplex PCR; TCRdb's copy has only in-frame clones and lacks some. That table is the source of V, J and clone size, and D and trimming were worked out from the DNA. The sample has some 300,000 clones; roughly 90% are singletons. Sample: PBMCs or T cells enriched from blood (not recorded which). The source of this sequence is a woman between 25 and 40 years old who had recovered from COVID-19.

The CDR3 DNA follows: TGTGCCAGCAGTTTACGGCAGACATACACTGAAGCTTTCTTT. Its translation is CASSLRQTYTEAFF. The J gene is TRBJ1-1, the V gene TRBV28; D remains ambiguous. Trimming removed 2 bases from V and 3 bases from J, with 10 bases in between. This CDR3 is built from 14 residues. Germline CDR1 MDHEN, CDR2 SYDVKM.